This T cell receptor beta chain derives from a study of stem cell transplantation in POMP-related autoinflammatory disease. Study as a whole: Before transplant, CD4+ T cells skewed naive and CD8+ proportions were low.

This CDR3 spans 14 amino acids. Germline values: CDR1 MNHEY, CDR2 SVGAGI. The germline V and J ends were trimmed by 2 bases and 0 bases, with 5 bases remaining between them. Measured with immunoSEQ multiplex PCR; TCRdb has only the in-frame clones, and not every one. Of some 11,000 clones in the sample, around 90% are singletons; the top ten hold approximately 54%. This clone was picked up a small number of times. The target antigen is unknown. Findings and limits, study-wide: Patients with PRAID showed a restricted number of unique TRB V-J gene pairings. Across all analyzed T-cell subsets, patients with PRAID tended toward reduced diversity and increased clonality.

The chain couples TRBV6-5 to TRBJ1-5; TRBD1 is a possible D gene (5 bases). Sample: CD8+ T cells from PBMCs, taken before stem cell transplantation. The sequence derives from a human donor with POMP-related autoinflammation and immune dysregulation (PRAID). CDR3 bases: TGTGCCAGCAGTTACAGGGGTAGCAATCAGCCCCAGCATTTT. Translating gives CASSYRGSNQPQHF.